This T cell receptor beta chain was sequenced in a study of CD8 T cells in ankylosing spondylitis. General study points: Blood from ankylosing spondylitis patients appeared to carry a characteristic roughly 8-variant TCR beta motif.

About this clonotype: Antigen unknown.

Trimming at V came to 0 bases and at J to 4 bases, leaving 6 bases not matched to a gene. Germline lookup yields CDR1 MNHNS and CDR2 SASEGT. This CDR3 comprises 16 residues. TCRdb re-called the 5' RACE reads with MiXCR, one entry per CDR3 protein. This sample carries over 150,000 distinct CDR3 sequences, more than 10% of them seen once, and the ten largest clones take approximately 15%. The clonotype comes from a male donor with ankylosing spondylitis or in good health (not recorded which). V is TRBV6-1 and J is TRBJ2-1, with 7 bases matching TRBD1. The sample comprised blood, either unsorted or a sorted T cell fraction (not recorded which). CDR3 nucleotides: TGTGCCAGCAGTGAAGCGGGGGACAGAGTATACAATGAGCAGTTCTTC. This codes for CASSEAGDRVYNEQFF.